This TCR beta chain was found in a study of blood T cell repertoires in COVID-19. This clone appeared once. Trimming took off 4 bases at V and 6 bases at J, with 6 bases between the two ends. CDR1 and CDR2 from the germline V gene are MDHEN and SYDVKM. This CDR3 is 11 amino acids long. Libraries were prepared by immunoSEQ multiplex PCR; TCRdb keeps only in-frame clonotypes and omits some of them. This table has approximately 100,000 clones, roughly 91% appearing once. The sequence came from a human donor with acute or convalescent COVID-19. The donor label of this sample is uncertain. The sample was peripheral blood. This chain links TRBV28 with TRBJ1-1; D gene unclear. The CDR3 here is CASSSGAEAFF. The CDR3, as DNA: TGTGCCAGCAGTTCGGGAGCTGAAGCTTTCTTT.